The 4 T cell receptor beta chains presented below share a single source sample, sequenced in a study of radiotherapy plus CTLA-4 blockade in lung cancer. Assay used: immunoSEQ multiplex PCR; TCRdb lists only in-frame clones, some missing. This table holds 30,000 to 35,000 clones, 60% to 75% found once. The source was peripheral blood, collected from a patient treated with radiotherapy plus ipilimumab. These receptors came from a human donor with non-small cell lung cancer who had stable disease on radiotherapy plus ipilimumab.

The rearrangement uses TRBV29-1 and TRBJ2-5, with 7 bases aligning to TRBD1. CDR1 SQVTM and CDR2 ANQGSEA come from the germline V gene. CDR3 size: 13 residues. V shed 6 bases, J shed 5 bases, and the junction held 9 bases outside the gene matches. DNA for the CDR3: TGCAGCGTCGCCAGGAGACAGGGCGAGACCCAGTACTTC. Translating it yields CSVARRQGETQYF.

CDR3 sequence (DNA): TGTGCCAGCAGGCGGACAGGGGGGGATGGCTACACCTTC. It codes for CASRRTGGDGYTF. V usage is TRBV27 and J usage is TRBJ1-2, with TRBD1 matching over 10 bases. The CDR3 is made up of 13 amino acids. J gave up 6 bases and V 6 bases, and 4 bases lay outside the gene matches. Germline loops: CDR1 MNHEY, CDR2 SMNVEV (reference sequence).

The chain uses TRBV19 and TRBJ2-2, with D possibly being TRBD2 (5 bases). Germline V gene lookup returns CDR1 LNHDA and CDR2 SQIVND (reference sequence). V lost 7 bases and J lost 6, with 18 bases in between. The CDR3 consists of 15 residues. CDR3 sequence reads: CASTTRASFSGELFF. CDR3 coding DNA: TGTGCCAGTACCACGAGGGCTAGCTTCTCCGGGGAGCTGTTTTTT.

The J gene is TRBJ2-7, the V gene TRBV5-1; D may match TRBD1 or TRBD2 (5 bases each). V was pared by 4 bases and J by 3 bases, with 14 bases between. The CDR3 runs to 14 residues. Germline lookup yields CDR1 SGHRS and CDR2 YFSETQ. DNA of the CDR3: TGCGCCAGCAGCGCAGGGACGGAAGTCTACGAGCAGTACTTC. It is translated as CASSAGTEVYEQYF.